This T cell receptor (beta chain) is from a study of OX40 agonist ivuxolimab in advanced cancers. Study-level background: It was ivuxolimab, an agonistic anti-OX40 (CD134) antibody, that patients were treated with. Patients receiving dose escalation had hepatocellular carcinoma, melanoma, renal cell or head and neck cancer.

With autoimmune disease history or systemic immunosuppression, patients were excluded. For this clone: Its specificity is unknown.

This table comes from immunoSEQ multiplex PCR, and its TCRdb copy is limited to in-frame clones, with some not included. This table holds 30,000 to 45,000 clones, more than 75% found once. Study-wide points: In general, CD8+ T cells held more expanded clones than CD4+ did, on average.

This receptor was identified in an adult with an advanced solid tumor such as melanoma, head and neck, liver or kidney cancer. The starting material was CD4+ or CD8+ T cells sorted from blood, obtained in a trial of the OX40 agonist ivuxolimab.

CDR3 loop: CASKLDYFTDTQYF. CDR3 in DNA: TGCGCCAGCAAGTTAGACTACTTCACAGATACGCAGTATTTT. The J gene is TRBJ2-3, the V gene TRBV5-1; D might be TRBD2 (5 bases). The CDR3 has 14 residues. Germline values: CDR1 SGHRS, CDR2 YFSETQ. V dropped 6 bases and J dropped 2 bases, with 13 bases sitting between them.